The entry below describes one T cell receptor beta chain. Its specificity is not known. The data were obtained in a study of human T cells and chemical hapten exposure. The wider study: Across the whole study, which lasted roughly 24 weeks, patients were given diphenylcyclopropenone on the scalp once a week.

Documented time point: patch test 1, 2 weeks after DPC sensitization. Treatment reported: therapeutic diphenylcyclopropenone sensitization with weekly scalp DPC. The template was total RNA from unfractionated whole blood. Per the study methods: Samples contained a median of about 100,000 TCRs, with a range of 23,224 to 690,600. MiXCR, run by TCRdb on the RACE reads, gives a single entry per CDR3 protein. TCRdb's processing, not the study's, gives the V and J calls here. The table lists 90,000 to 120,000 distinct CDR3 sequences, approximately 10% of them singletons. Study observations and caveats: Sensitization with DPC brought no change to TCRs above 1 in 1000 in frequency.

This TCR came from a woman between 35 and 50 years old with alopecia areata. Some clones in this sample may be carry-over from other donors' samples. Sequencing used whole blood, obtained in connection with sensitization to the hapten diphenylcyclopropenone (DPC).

CDR3 protein: CATSEKAGTGRGYTF. CDR3 DNA sequence: TGTGCCACCAGCGAAAAGGCCGGGACAGGGCGAGGCTACACCTTC. The rearrangement links TRBV15 to TRBJ1-2; 9 bases match TRBD1. The CDR3 loop spans 15 amino acids. J lost 8 bases, V lost 5 bases, and 12 bases had no gene match. Looked up from germline, CDR1 is LNHNV and CDR2 is YYDKDF (reference sequence).